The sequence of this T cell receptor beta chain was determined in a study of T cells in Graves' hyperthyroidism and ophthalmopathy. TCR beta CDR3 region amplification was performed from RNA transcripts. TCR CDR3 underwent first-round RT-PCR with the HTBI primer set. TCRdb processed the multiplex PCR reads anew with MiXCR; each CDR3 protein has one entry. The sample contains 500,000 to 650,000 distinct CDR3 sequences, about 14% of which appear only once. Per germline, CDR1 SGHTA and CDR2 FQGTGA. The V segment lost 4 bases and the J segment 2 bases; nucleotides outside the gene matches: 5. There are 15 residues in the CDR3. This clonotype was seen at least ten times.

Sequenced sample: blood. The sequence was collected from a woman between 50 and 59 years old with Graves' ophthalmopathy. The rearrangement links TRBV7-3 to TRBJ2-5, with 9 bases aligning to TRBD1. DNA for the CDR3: TGTGCCAGCAGCTCAGGGACAGGGCCTCAAGAGACCCAGTACTTC. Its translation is CASSSGTGPQETQYF.